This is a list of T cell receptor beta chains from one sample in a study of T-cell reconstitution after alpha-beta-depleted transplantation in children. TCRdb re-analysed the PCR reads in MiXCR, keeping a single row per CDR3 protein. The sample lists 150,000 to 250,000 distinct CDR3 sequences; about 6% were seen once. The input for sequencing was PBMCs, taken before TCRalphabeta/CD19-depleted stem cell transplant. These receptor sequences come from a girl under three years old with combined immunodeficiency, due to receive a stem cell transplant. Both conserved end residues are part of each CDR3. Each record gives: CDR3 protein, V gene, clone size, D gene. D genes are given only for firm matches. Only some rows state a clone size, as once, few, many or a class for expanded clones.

cdr3_aa: CSARDRGGPGNEQFF; v_call: TRBV20-1; clone_size: many; d_call: NA
cdr3_aa: CASSQDGWRGTDTQYF; v_call: TRBV4-3; clone_size: many; d_call: NA
cdr3_aa: CASSSSHMYQETQYF; v_call: TRBV7-3; clone_size: many; d_call: NA
cdr3_aa: CASSLASGVNTEAFF; v_call: TRBV5-1; clone_size: many; d_call: NA
cdr3_aa: CASSFGGPFGNEQFF; v_call: TRBV7-2; clone_size: few; d_call: NA
cdr3_aa: CASSLDREFSGANVLTF; v_call: TRBV12-3/TRBV12-4; clone_size: few; d_call: TRBD1
cdr3_aa: CASIGQGRTEAFF; v_call: TRBV11-2; clone_size: many; d_call: TRBD1
cdr3_aa: CASSLWTSAPDQHEQYF; v_call: TRBV7-2; clone_size: many; d_call: TRBD2
cdr3_aa: CASSGTSGRTYNEQFF; v_call: TRBV2; clone_size: NA; d_call: TRBD2
cdr3_aa: CASSQEGDSDNEQFF; v_call: TRBV4-1; clone_size: many; d_call: TRBD1
cdr3_aa: CASSVSGTPYEQYF; v_call: TRBV9; clone_size: many; d_call: TRBD2
cdr3_aa: CASSPLAEIYNEQFF; v_call: TRBV28; clone_size: many; d_call: TRBD2
cdr3_aa: CASSFPESYEQYF; v_call: TRBV28; clone_size: many; d_call: NA
cdr3_aa: CASSRIGSKEQFF; v_call: TRBV5-6; clone_size: many; d_call: NA
cdr3_aa: CASSQGPQAGTDTQYF; v_call: TRBV4-1; clone_size: many; d_call: NA
cdr3_aa: CASSLVPREALLSSYEQYF; v_call: TRBV5-1; clone_size: many; d_call: TRBD2
cdr3_aa: CASSVGSFSYEQYF; v_call: TRBV9; clone_size: many; d_call: NA
cdr3_aa: CSVGVQGGNTEAFF; v_call: TRBV29-1; clone_size: many; d_call: TRBD1
cdr3_aa: CASRILSGESYEQYF; v_call: TRBV25-1; clone_size: many; d_call: NA
cdr3_aa: CASSLRTYNEKLFF; v_call: TRBV28; clone_size: many; d_call: NA
cdr3_aa: CASALSSRVAQYF; v_call: TRBV2; clone_size: many; d_call: NA
cdr3_aa: CASSLFFEASPSYEQYF; v_call: TRBV7-6; clone_size: many; d_call: NA
cdr3_aa: CSAPWSHEQFF; v_call: TRBV20-1; clone_size: many; d_call: NA
cdr3_aa: CSARGLAGGPDSEQYF; v_call: TRBV20-1; clone_size: few; d_call: TRBD2
cdr3_aa: CSVEGLKYNEQFF; v_call: TRBV29-1; clone_size: many; d_call: NA
cdr3_aa: CASSLWDRGSSYNEQFF; v_call: TRBV28; clone_size: many; d_call: TRBD1
cdr3_aa: CASSLYSGANVLTF; v_call: TRBV7-9; clone_size: many; d_call: NA
cdr3_aa: CASSSPTSGITDTQYF; v_call: TRBV7-2; clone_size: many; d_call: TRBD2
cdr3_aa: CASQTGGLNTGELFF; v_call: TRBV7-6; clone_size: many; d_call: TRBD2
cdr3_aa: CASSSVQGRRNEQFF; v_call: TRBV12-3/TRBV12-4; clone_size: many; d_call: NA
cdr3_aa: CSVEAGHPQETQYF; v_call: TRBV29-1; clone_size: many; d_call: NA
cdr3_aa: CSARVYEQYF; v_call: TRBV20-1; clone_size: many; d_call: NA
cdr3_aa: CSFGGYNEQFF; v_call: TRBV29-1; clone_size: many; d_call: NA
cdr3_aa: CASSFGEGQTSGNTIYF; v_call: TRBV12-3/TRBV12-4; clone_size: many; d_call: TRBD1
cdr3_aa: CASSPVPGNTGELFF; v_call: TRBV27; clone_size: many; d_call: NA
cdr3_aa: CAISVYNRGTYEQYF; v_call: TRBV10-3; clone_size: many; d_call: TRBD1
cdr3_aa: CASNWGRANYGYTF; v_call: TRBV6-5; clone_size: many; d_call: NA
cdr3_aa: CASSLVRAPTYEQYF; v_call: TRBV5-6; clone_size: many; d_call: NA
cdr3_aa: CATSGTGGGNQPQHF; v_call: TRBV24-1; clone_size: many; d_call: TRBD1
cdr3_aa: CASSHPLAGNLGFREQFF; v_call: TRBV4-1; clone_size: many; d_call: TRBD2
cdr3_aa: CSANPPGGINQPQHF; v_call: TRBV20-1; clone_size: many; d_call: NA
cdr3_aa: CATSTADSSYEQYF; v_call: TRBV15; clone_size: few; d_call: NA
cdr3_aa: CASSLNRANEQYF; v_call: TRBV27; clone_size: NA; d_call: NA
cdr3_aa: CASSLGIAQYF; v_call: TRBV27; clone_size: many; d_call: NA
cdr3_aa: CASSQYGGAPTDTQYF; v_call: TRBV14; clone_size: many; d_call: NA
cdr3_aa: CASNTPSNTGELFF; v_call: TRBV12-3/TRBV12-4; clone_size: many; d_call: NA
cdr3_aa: CSVDAPGPASYEQYF; v_call: TRBV29-1; clone_size: few; d_call: NA
cdr3_aa: CASSLPRQGGDTQYF; v_call: TRBV28; clone_size: many; d_call: TRBD1
cdr3_aa: CSARGQGSKGAFF; v_call: TRBV20-1; clone_size: many; d_call: TRBD1
cdr3_aa: CASSEHRSDTQYF; v_call: TRBV4-1; clone_size: many; d_call: NA
cdr3_aa: CASSLSAFSSTDTQYF; v_call: TRBV28; clone_size: many; d_call: NA
cdr3_aa: CSVEGEGLNPEAFF; v_call: TRBV29-1; clone_size: many; d_call: NA
cdr3_aa: CASSETRLLINRNNEQFF; v_call: TRBV2; clone_size: few; d_call: NA
cdr3_aa: CASSQDWLEVETQYF; v_call: TRBV4-2; clone_size: many; d_call: NA
cdr3_aa: CASSGTGTGVQPQHF; v_call: TRBV2; clone_size: many; d_call: TRBD1